This T cell receptor (beta chain) was identified in a study of CD8 T cells in Susac syndrome. Study summary: Of the sequenced Susac syndrome patients, more than five had active disease and roughly eight were in remission. When blood was collected, patients with Susac syndrome were therapy-naive, were taking corticosteroids, or were receiving intravenous immunoglobulin alone.

The germline gives CDR1 MGHDK, CDR2 SYGVNS. The V end was cut by 5 bases, the J end by 6 bases, with 12 bases between. This CDR3 is built from 13 residues. Reverse transcription of about 0.5 to 1 ug RNA used random hexamers. The amplification used immunoSEQ multiplex PCR on TCR beta CDR3; it spanned 54 Vbeta and 13 Jbeta. A single record per CDR3 protein comes from TCRdb applying MiXCR to the immunoSEQ multiplex PCR reads. The profile shows over 130,000 distinct CDR3 sequences, 85% to 95% of them singletons. In blood CD8+ and CD4+ T cells, TCR beta underwent sequencing. The sequence was obtained from a human donor with Susac syndrome. Sample: CD4+ T cells from PBMCs. The chain uses TRBV25-1 and TRBJ2-3, with a tentative D call TRBD1 (6 bases). CDR3 DNA sequence: TGTGCCAGCAGTTTGGGGGCTATTGATACGCAGTATTTT. Translating it yields CASSLGAIDTQYF.